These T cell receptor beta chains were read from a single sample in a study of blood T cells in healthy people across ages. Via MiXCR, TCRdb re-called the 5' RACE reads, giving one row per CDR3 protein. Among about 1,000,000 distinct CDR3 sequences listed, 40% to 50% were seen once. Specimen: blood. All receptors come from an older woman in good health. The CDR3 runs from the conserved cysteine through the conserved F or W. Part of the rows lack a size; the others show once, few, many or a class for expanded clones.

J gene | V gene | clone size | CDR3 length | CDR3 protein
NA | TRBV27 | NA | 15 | CASRSQGGASYEQYF
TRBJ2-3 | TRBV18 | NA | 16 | CASSPQGLAITDTQYF
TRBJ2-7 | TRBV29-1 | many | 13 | CSVEKRKGYEQYF
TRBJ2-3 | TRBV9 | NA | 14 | CASGWGIGTDTQYF
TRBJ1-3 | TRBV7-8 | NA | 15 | CAGSLEAGPGNTIYF
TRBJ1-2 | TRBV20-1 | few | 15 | CSASSFGEGNYGYTF
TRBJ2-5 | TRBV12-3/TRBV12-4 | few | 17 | CASSSGTSGIWGPTQYF
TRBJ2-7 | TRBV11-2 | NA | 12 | CASSLDRPEQYF
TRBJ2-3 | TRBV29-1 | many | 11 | CSVRSSDTQYF
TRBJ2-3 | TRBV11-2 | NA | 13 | CASITTSTDTQYF
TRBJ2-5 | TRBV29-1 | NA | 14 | CSALGLAGVGEQYF
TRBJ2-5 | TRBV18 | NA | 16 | CASSLKGRSSGETQYF
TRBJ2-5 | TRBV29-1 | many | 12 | CSVYGSTETQYF
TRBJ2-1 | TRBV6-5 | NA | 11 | CASTKGWKQFF
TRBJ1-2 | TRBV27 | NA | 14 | CASSFSRQFNGYTF
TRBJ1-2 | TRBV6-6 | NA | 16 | CASSPEAGASNYGYTF
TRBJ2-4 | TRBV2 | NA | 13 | CASSELAKNIQYF
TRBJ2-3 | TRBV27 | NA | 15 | CASALTVTYTDTQYF
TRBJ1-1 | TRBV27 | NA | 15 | CASSLATGDWTEAFF
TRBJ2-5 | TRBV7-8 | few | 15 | CASSLGLAVKETQYF
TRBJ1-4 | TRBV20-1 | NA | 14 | CSARGLTTNEKLFF
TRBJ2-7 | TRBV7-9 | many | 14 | CASSKGWDLYEQYF
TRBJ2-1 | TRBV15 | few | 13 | CATSLLRYNEQFF
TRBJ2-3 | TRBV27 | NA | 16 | CASSFSTGLRTDTQYF
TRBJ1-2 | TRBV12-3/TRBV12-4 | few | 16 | CASSFPKDWGVYGYTF
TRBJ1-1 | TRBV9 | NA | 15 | CASSPRALRNTEAFF
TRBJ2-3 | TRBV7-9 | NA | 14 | CASIEKVKTDTQYF
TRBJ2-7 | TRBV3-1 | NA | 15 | CASSQVGGITYEQYF
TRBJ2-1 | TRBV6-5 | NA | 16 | CASSSSGRAQFAEQFF
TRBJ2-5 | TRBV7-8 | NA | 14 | CASSLPDRGHEQYF
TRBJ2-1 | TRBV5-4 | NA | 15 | CASSPSGQTYKEQFF
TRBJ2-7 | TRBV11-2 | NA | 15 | CASSLTSGFSYEQYF
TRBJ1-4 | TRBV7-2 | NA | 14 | CASSPVRGSEKLFF
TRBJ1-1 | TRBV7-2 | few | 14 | CASRWSTGVTEAFF
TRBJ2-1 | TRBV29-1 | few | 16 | CSVEGWTSGKYNEQFF
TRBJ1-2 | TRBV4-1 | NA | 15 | CASSQDKGQIYGYTF
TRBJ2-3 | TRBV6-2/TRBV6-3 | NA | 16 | CASSHGWEQGTDTQYF
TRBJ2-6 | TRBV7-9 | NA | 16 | CASSFKARSGANVLTF
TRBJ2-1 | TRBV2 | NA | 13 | CATLRPDVVWQFF
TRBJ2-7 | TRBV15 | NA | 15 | CATSRDVGGTGRQYF
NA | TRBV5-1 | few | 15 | CASRHVAGGSYEQYF
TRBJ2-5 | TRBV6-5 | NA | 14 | CASAGLAADNEQYF
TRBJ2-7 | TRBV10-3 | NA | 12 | CAIRDGSYEQYF
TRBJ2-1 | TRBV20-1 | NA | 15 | CSASGLAVGKNEQFF